These 4 T cell receptor beta chains were sequenced from one sample in a study of shared clonotypes between healthy human individuals. Measured with immunoSEQ multiplex PCR; TCRdb has only the in-frame clones, and not every one. Of about 2.3 million clones in the sample, just over 90% are singletons; the top ten hold 0.39%. Sample: naive CD4+ T cells from PBMCs. Indicated subset: CD45RA+ positively selected. The receptors stem from a man aged 18 to 35 in good health. Some clones in this sample may be carry-over from other donors' samples.

This chain links TRBV7-9 with TRBJ1-1, with 7 nucleotides matching TRBD1. With V trimmed by 5 bases and J by 0 bases, 6 bases remained unmatched. The CDR3 runs to 15 residues. Germline V gene lookup returns CDR1 SEHNR and CDR2 FQNEAQ (reference sequence). CDR3 nucleotides: TGTGCCAGCAGCCCTCCGGGACAGATGAACACTGAAGCTTTCTTT. Translated: CASSPPGQMNTEAFF.

This rearrangement joins TRBV5-1 to TRBJ2-7; possibly TRBD1 or TRBD2 for D (5 bases each). Trimming removed 1 base from V and 7 bases from J, with 15 bases in between. Germline CDR1 and CDR2: SGHRS and YFSETQ. This CDR3 has 14 residues. CDR3 nucleotides: TGCGCCAGCAGCTTGACGGGGCCAACAGGTGAGCAGTACTTC. Protein product: CASSLTGPTGEQYF.

V is TRBV6-5 and J is TRBJ2-1; 9 bases map to TRBD2. V gave up 5 bases and J gave up 8 bases; unmatched junction bases: 7. The V gene's germline CDR1 is MNHEY and CDR2 SVGAGI. The CDR3 spans 14 residues. The CDR3 reads CASSGSGRGDEQFF. CDR3 nucleotides: TGTGCCAGCAGTGGTAGCGGGAGAGGGGATGAGCAGTTCTTC.

This chain joins TRBV20-1 and TRBJ1-2; possible D gene TRBD1, 5 bases. V dropped 6 bases and J dropped 11 bases, with 16 bases sitting between them. This CDR3 spans 11 amino acids. Germline CDR1 is DFQATT and CDR2 is SNEGSKA (reference sequence). The CDR3, as DNA: TGCAGTGCCAACCCCCAGGGCCTATACACCTTC. This sequence encodes CSANPQGLYTF.